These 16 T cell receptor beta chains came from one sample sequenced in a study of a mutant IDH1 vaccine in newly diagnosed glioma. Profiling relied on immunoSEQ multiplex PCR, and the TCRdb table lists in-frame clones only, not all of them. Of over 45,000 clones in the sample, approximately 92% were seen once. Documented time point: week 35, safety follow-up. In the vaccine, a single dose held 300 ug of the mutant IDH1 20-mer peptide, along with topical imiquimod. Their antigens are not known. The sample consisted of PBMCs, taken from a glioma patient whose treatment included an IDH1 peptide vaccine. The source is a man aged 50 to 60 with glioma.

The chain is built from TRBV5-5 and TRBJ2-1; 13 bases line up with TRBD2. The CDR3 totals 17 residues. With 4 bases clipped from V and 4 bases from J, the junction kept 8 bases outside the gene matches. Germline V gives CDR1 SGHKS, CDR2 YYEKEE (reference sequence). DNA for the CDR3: TGTGCCAGCAGCGTGACAGGGACTAGCGGGATATACAATGAGCAGTTCTTC. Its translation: CASSVTGTSGIYNEQFF. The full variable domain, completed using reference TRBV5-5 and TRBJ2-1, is DAGVTQSPTHLIKTRGQQVTLRCSPISGHKSVSWYQQVLGQGPQFIFQYYEKEERGRGNFPDRFSARQFPNYSSELNVNALLLGDSALYLCASSVTGTSGIYNEQFFGPGTRLTVL.

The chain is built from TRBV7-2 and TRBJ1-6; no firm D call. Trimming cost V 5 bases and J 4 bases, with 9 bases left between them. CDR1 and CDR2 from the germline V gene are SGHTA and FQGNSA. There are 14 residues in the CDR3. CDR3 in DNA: TGTGCCAGCAGCAGAACGGGGTATAATTCACCCCTCCACTTT. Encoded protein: CASSRTGYNSPLHF.

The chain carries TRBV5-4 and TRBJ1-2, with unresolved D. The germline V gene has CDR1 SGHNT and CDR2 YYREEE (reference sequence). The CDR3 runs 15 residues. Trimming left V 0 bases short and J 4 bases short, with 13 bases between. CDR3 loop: CASSLAPGSGYGYTF. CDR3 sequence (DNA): TGTGCCAGCAGCTTGGCCCCGGGGAGCGGCTATGGCTACACCTTC.

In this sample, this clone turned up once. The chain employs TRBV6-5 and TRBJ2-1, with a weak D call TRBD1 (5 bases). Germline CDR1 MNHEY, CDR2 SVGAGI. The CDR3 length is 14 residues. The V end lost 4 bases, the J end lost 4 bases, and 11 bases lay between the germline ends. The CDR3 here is CASSSRGSYNEQFF. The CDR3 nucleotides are TGTGCCAGCAGTTCTAGGGGTTCGTACAATGAGCAGTTCTTC.

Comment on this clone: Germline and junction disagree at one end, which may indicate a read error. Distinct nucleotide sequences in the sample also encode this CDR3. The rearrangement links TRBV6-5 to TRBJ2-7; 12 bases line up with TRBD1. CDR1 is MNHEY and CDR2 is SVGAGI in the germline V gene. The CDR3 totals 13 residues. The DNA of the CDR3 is TGTGCTATCGGGACAGGGGGCCGATACGAACAGTACTTC. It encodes CAIGTGGRYEQYF.

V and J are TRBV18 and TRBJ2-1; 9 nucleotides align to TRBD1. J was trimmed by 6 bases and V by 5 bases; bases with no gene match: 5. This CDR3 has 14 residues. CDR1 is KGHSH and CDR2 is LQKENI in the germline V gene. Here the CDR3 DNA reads TGTGCCAGCTCAACCGGGACAGGGTCCAATGAGCAGTTCTTC. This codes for CASSTGTGSNEQFF.

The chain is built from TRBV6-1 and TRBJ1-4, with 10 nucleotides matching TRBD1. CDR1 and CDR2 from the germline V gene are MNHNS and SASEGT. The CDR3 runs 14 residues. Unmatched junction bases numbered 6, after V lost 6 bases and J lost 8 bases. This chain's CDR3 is CASRQRQGAEKLFF. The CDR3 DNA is TGTGCCAGCAGGCAAAGACAGGGGGCGGAAAAACTGTTTTTT.

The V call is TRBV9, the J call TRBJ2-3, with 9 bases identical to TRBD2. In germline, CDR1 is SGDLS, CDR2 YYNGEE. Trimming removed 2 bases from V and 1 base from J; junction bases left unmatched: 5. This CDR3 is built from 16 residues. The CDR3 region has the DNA TGTGCCAGCAGCGTGAGCGGGAGGATGGGCACAGATACGCAGTATTTT. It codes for CASSVSGRMGTDTQYF.

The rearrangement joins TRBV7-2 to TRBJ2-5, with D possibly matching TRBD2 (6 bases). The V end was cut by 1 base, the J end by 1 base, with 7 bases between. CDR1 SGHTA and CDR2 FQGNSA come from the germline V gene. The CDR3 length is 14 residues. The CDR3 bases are TGTGCCAGCAGCTTAGGCGGGGCCCAAGAGACCCAGTACTTC. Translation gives CASSLGGAQETQYF.

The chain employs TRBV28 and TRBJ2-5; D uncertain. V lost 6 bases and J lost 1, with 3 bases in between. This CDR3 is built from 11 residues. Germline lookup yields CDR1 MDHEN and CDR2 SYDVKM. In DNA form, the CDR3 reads TGTGCCAGCAGATCCCAAGAGACCCAGTACTTC. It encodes CASRSQETQYF.

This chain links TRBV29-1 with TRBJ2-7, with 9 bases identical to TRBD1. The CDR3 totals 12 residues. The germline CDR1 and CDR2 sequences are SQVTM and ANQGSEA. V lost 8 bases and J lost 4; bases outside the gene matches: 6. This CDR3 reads CSFSGTGYEQYF. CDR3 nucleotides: TGCAGCTTTTCCGGGACAGGGTACGAGCAGTACTTC.

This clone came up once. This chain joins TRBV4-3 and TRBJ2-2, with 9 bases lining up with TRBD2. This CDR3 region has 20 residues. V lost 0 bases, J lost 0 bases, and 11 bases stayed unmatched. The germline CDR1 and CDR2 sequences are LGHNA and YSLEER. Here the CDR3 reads CASSQDPSGGTLANTGELFF. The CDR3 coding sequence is TGCGCCAGCAGCCAAGATCCCAGCGGGGGGACCCTCGCGAACACCGGGGAGCTGTTTTTT.

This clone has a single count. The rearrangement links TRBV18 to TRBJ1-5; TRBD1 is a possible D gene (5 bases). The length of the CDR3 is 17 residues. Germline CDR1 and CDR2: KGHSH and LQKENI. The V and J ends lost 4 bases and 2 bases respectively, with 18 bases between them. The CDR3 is CASSLQLDGGGNQPQHF. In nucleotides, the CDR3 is TGTGCCAGCTCACTTCAATTAGACGGGGGGGGCAATCAGCCCCAGCATTTT.

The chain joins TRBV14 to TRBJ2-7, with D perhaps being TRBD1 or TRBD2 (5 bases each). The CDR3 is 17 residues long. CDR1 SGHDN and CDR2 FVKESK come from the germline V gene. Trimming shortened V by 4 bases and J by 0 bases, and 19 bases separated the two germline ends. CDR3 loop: CASSPTLGTQDSYEQYF. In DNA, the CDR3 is TGTGCCAGCAGCCCGACCCTGGGGACGCAAGACTCCTACGAGCAGTACTTC.

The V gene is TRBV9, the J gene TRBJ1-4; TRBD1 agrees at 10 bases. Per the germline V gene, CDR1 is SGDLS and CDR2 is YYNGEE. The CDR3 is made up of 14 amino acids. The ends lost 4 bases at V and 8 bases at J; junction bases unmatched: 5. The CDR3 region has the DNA TGTGCCAGCAGCCCGGGGACAGGGGACGAAAAACTGTTTTTT. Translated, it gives CASSPGTGDEKLFF.

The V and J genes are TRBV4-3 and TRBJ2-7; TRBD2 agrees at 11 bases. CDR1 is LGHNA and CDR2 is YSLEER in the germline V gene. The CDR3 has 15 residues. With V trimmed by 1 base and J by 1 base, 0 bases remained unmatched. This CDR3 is CASSQGLAGSYEQYF. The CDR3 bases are TGCGCCAGCAGCCAAGGACTAGCGGGGTCCTACGAGCAGTACTTC.